This is a list of T cell receptor beta chains from one sample in a study of blood T cell repertoires in COVID-19. Sequencing was performed with immunoSEQ multiplex PCR; in TCRdb, only in-frame clones are kept and a portion is missing. The sample yields approximately 260,000 clones, nearly 90% seen once. Sequenced input: peripheral blood. These receptors were collected from a woman aged 40-49 years who had recovered from COVID-19. Both conserved end residues are part of each CDR3. D genes are given only for firm matches. Clone sizes are given selectively: once, few, many, or a class where the clone is expanded.

>-|TRBV11-2|-|TRBJ1-3
TGTGCCAGCAGAACCTCCCTACCAGGGTGGGGAAACACCATATATTTT
CASRTSLPGWGNTIYF
>-|TRBV5-6|-|TRBJ1-2
TGTGCCAGCAGCTTGGGTCTTGCGGCTAACTATGGCTACACCTTC
CASSLGLAANYGYTF
>-|TRBV14|-|TRBJ1-1
TGTGCCAGCAGGCAAGGACACCACACTGAAGCTTTCTTT
CASRQGHHTEAFF
>TRBD1|TRBV19|-|TRBJ2-6
TGTGCCAGCATAGGACAGGGTCCCCCCTCTGGGGCCAACGTCCTGACTTTC
CASIGQGPPSGANVLTF
>-|TRBV6-5|-|TRBJ1-4
TGTGCCAGCAGTTCCGCGATTGCAACTAATGAAAAACTGTTTTTT
CASSSAIATNEKLFF
>-|TRBV6-5|-|TRBJ1-1
TGTGCCACCCGCGGGGGAAGGGCTGAAGCTTTCTTT
CATRGGRAEAFF
>TRBD1|TRBV30|once|TRBJ1-2
TGTGCCTGGAGTGGGACAGGGGGATTCTATGGCTACACCTTC
CAWSGTGGFYGYTF
>-|TRBV5-1|few|TRBJ2-2
TGCGCCAGCAGGGGGAGTGGGGAGCTGTTTTTT
CASRGSGELFF
>-|TRBV4-1|-|TRBJ2-3
TGCGCCAGCAGCCACCGGGAGCAGGGTACGCAGTATTTT
CASSHREQGTQYF
>TRBD1|TRBV25-1|-|TRBJ1-2
TGTGCCAGCGGAGGACAGGGGGCCTATGGCTACACCTTC
CASGGQGAYGYTF
>-|TRBV7-9|-|TRBJ2-3
TGTGCCAGCAGCCTAGACGGGGACACAGATACGCAGTATTTT
CASSLDGDTDTQYF
>-|TRBV13|-|TRBJ2-2
TGTGCCAGCAGCTTCCCGCAGGGGCTCACCGGGGAGCTGTTTTTT
CASSFPQGLTGELFF
>TRBD2|TRBV5-4|once|TRBJ2-5
TGTGCCAGCAGCTTCTGGGGGGGAGAGACCCAGTACTTC
CASSFWGGETQYF
>-|TRBV9|-|TRBJ2-1
TGTGCCAGCAGCGTAGAGGTATTCACGGGGGAGCAGTTCTTC
CASSVEVFTGEQFF
>-|TRBV5-6|-|TRBJ1-2
TGTGCCAGCAGCTTGGAAGGCGCGGACTATGGCTACACCTTC
CASSLEGADYGYTF
>TRBD1|TRBV5-5|-|TRBJ1-4
TGTGCCAGCAGCTTCCTACCGGGACAGGCAAATGAAAAACTGTTTTTT
CASSFLPGQANEKLFF
>-|TRBV1|-|TRBJ1-2
TGCACCAGCAGCCTTTGGGACATGGCAAACTATGGCTACACCTTC
CTSSLWDMANYGYTF
>-|TRBV7-9|-|TRBJ1-1
TGTGCCAGCAGCTTAAGCACAGCTAAGAACACTGAAGCTTTCTTT
CASSLSTAKNTEAFF
>-|TRBV5-1|-|TRBJ1-1
TGCGCCAGCAGCGCGACAGCGCTCAACACTGAAGCTTTCTTT
CASSATALNTEAFF
>-|TRBV11-2|-|TRBJ1-2
TGTGCCAGCAGCCTAACTGGACTGAATGGCTACACCTTC
CASSLTGLNGYTF
>-|TRBV24-1|-|TRBJ1-4
TGTGCCACCAGCATTATCCCGGGACAACCTAATGAAAAACTGTTTTTT
CATSIIPGQPNEKLFF
>TRBD1|TRBV27|few|TRBJ1-2
TGTGCCAGCAGTCGCGACAGGGGGCTTAGGTATGGCTACACCTTC
CASSRDRGLRYGYTF
>TRBD1|TRBV2|few|TRBJ2-6
TGTGCCAGCAGTTTGGCAGGGGGTTACTCTGGGGCCAACGTCCTGACTTTC
CASSLAGGYSGANVLTF
>-|TRBV14|-|TRBJ1-6
TGTGCCAGCAGCCAAGGGATAGGGGGGGGCCTCTATAATTCACCCCTCCACTTT
CASSQGIGGGLYNSPLHF
>-|TRBV6-2/TRBV6-3|-|TRBJ1-4
TGTGCCAGCAGTTCCGCAGGGGTCGATGAAAAACTGTTTTTT
CASSSAGVDEKLFF
>TRBD2|TRBV5-8|-|TRBJ2-1
TGTGCCAGCAGTTCAGTACTAGCGGGGCTGAGCTCCTACAATGAGCAGTTCTTC
CASSSVLAGLSSYNEQFF
>-|TRBV19|-|TRBJ1-2
TGTGCCAGTAGGGGGGCCGGGTGGAGCGGCTACACCTTC
CASRGAGWSGYTF
>TRBD1|TRBV7-9|-|TRBJ1-2
TGTGCCAGCAGCCTCGGACAGGGGGTCCTTAACTATGGCTACACCTTC
CASSLGQGVLNYGYTF
>-|TRBV11-3|-|TRBJ2-1
TGTGCCAGCAGTTCTAGTAGGCGTAATGAGCAGTTCTTC
CASSSSRRNEQFF
>TRBD1|TRBV2|-|TRBJ1-6
TGTGCCAGCAGGACAGGGGGAAGTTCACCCCTCCACTTT
CASRTGGSSPLHF
>TRBD1|TRBV28|-|TRBJ1-5
TGTGCCAGCACCACCACCGGGACAGGGAATCAGCCCCAGCATTTT
CASTTTGTGNQPQHF
>-|TRBV21-1|-|TRBJ2-5
TGTGCCAGCAGCAAAGGGGGACAGAGCCAAGAGACCCAGTACTTC
CASSKGGQSQETQYF
>-|TRBV9|-|TRBJ1-3
TGTGCCAGCAGCGTAGAGGAGGGATTTTCTGGAAACACCATATATTTT
CASSVEEGFSGNTIYF
>-|TRBV7-9|-|TRBJ1-1
TGTGCCAGCAGCCTACCAACCGGTGAAGCTTTCTTT
CASSLPTGEAFF
>-|TRBV13|once|TRBJ1-3
TGTGCCAGCAGCCGGGACTTAGCTGGAAACACCATATATTTT
CASSRDLAGNTIYF
>-|TRBV11-2|-|TRBJ2-2
TGTGCCAGCAGCTTAACGAGGGGAGGTGGGACCGGGGAGCTGTTTTTT
CASSLTRGGGTGELFF
>TRBD1|TRBV9|-|TRBJ1-4
TGTGCCAGCAGCGGGACAGGGTTTGGCGGTGAAAAACTGTTTTTT
CASSGTGFGGEKLFF
>-|TRBV27|-|TRBJ1-6
TGTGCCAGCCGAAATCTACAGGGATATTCACCCCTCCACTTT
CASRNLQGYSPLHF
>TRBD1|TRBV7-2|-|TRBJ1-5
TGTGCCAGCAGTTTCACACAGGGGTTTAACAATCAGCCCCAGCATTTT
CASSFTQGFNNQPQHF
>TRBD1|TRBV5-1|-|TRBJ1-1
TGCGCCAGCAGCTTACCCAGATCACAGGGGGCCCCATTGAACACTGAAGCTTTCTTT
CASSLPRSQGAPLNTEAFF
>-|TRBV6-5|-|TRBJ1-1
TGTGCCAGCAGTTACTCAAGGGGAAATACTGAAGCTTTCTTT
CASSYSRGNTEAFF
>TRBD2|TRBV3-1/TRBV3-2|-|TRBJ2-5
TGTGCCAGCAGCCAGCGGGGGGGAGGGGAGACCCAGTACTTC
CASSQRGGGETQYF
>TRBD1|TRBV2|-|TRBJ1-4
TGTGCCAGCACCGGGACAGAGAATGAAAAACTGTTTTTT
CASTGTENEKLFF
>-|TRBV5-6|-|TRBJ1-1
TGTGCCAGCAGCAATATCCCTCCCACTGAAGCTTTCTTT
CASSNIPPTEAFF
>-|TRBV30|-|TRBJ2-5
TGTGCCTGGAGTGTTGCAGGCGGGGTGGGGACCCAGTACTTC
CAWSVAGGVGTQYF